One T cell receptor (beta chain) is described in this entry. This sample was included in a study of blood T cell repertoires in COVID-19. Method: immunoSEQ multiplex PCR; TCRdb's copy keeps in-frame clones and lacks some. Of 200,000 to 250,000 clones listed, approximately 91% were seen once; the top ten hold 0.83%. Trimming cost V 2 bases and J 0 bases, with 11 bases left between them. The CDR3 runs to 15 residues. Germline values: CDR1 SGHKS, CDR2 YYEKEE (reference sequence). The sequenced sample consisted of peripheral blood. The receptor comes from a man aged 25-45 years with COVID-19, enrolled during active disease. The chain uses TRBV5-5 and TRBJ1-1, with D possibly TRBD1 on 5 matching bases. The CDR3 nucleotides are TGTGCCAGCAGCTTCAGTCGACAGATGAACACTGAAGCTTTCTTT. It is translated as CASSFSRQMNTEAFF.